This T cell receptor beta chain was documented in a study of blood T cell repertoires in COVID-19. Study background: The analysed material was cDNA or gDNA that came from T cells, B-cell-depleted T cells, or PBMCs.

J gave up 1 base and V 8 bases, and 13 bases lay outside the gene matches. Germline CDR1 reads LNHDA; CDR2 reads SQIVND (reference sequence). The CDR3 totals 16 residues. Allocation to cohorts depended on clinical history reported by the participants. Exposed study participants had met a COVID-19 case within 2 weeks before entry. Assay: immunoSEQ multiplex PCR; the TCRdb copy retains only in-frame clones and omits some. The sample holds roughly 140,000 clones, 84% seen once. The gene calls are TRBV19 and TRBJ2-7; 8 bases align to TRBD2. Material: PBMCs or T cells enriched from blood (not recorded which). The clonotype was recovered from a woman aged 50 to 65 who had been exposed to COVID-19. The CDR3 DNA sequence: TGTGCCAGTCGCCTGCGGGGGGCTTCGCCATCCTACGAGCAGTACTTC. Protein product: CASRLRGASPSYEQYF.